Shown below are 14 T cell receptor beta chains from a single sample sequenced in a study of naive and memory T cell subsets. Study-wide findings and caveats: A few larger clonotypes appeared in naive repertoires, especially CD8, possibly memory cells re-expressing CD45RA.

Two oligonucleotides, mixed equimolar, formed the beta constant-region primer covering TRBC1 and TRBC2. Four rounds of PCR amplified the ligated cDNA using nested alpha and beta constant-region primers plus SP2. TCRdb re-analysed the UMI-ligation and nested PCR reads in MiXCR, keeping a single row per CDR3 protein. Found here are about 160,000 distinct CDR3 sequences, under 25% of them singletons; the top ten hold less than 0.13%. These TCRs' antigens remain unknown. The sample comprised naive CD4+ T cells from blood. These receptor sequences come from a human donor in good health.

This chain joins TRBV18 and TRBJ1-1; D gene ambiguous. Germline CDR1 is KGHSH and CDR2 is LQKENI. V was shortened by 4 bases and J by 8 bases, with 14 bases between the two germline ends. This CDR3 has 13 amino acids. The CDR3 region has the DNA TGTGCCAGCTCACTGACGCAACGCGACGAAGCTTTCTTT. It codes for CASSLTQRDEAFF.

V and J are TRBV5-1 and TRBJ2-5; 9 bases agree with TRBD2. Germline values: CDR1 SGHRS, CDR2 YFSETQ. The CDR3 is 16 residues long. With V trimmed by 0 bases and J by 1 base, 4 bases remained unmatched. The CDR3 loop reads CASSLATSGFQETQYF. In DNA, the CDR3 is TGCGCCAGCAGCTTGGCAACTAGCGGGTTCCAAGAGACCCAGTACTTC. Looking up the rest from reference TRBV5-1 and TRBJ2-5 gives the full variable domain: KAGVTQTPRYLIKTRGQQVTLSCSPISGHRSVSWYQQTPGQGLQFLFEYFSETQRNKGNFPGRFSGRQFSNSRSEMNVSTLELGDSALYLCASSLATSGFQETQYFGPGTRLLVL.

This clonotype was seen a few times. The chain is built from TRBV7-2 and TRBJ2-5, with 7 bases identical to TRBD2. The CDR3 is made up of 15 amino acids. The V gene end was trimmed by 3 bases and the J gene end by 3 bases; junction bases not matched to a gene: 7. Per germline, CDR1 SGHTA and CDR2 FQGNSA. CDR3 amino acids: CASSFLPLAEETQYF. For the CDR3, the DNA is TGTGCCAGCAGCTTTCTGCCTCTAGCGGAAGAGACCCAGTACTTC.

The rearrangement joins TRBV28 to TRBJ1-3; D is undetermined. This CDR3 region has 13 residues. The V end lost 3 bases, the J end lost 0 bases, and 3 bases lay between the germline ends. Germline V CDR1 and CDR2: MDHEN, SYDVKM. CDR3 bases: TGTGCCAGCAGTTTCCTCTCTGGAAACACCATATATTTT. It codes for CASSFLSGNTIYF. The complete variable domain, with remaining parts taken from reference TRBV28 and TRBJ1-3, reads DVKVTQSSRYLVKRTGEKVFLECVQDMDHENMFWYRQDPGLGLRLIYFSYDVKMKEKGDIPEGYSVSREKKERFSLILESASTNQTSMYLCASSFLSGNTIYFGEGSWLTVV.

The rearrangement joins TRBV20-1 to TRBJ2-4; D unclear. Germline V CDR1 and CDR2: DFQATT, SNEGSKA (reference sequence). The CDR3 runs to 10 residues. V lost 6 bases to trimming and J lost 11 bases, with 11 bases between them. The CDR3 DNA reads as TGCAGTGCCAGGTCCGGGTTTCAGTACTTC. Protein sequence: CSARSGFQYF.

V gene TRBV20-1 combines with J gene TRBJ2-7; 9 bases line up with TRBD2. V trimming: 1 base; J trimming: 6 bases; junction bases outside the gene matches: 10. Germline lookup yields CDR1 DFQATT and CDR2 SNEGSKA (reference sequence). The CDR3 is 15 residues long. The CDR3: CSARVHSGRLSEQYF. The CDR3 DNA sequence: TGCAGTGCTAGAGTCCATAGCGGGAGACTCTCCGAGCAGTACTTC.

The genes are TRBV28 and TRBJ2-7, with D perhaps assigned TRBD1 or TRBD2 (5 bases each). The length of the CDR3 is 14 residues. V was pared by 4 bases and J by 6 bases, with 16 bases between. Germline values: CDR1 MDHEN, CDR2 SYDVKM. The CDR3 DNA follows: TGTGCCAGCAGTTCCCCGGGGCGGAGACCCGAGCAGTACTTC. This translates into CASSSPGRRPEQYF.

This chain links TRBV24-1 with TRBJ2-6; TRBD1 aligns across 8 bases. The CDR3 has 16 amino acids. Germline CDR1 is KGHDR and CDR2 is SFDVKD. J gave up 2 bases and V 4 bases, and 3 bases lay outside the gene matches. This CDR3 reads CATSDRTGTGANVLTF. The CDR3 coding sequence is TGTGCCACCAGTGACCGGACAGGGACTGGGGCCAACGTCCTGACTTTC.

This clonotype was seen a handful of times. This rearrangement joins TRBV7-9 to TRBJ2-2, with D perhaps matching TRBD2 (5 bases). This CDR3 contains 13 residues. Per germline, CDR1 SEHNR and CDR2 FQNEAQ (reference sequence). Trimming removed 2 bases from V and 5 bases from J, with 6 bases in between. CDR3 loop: CASSLRGTGELFF. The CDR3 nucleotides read TGTGCCAGCAGCTTACGGGGAACCGGGGAGCTGTTTTTT.

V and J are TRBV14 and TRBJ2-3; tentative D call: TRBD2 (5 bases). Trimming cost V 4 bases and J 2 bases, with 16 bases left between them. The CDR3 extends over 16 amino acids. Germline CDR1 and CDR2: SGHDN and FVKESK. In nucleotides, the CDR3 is TGTGCCAGCAGCCGCTTCAGAACTAGAAACACAGATACGCAGTATTTT. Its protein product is CASSRFRTRNTDTQYF.

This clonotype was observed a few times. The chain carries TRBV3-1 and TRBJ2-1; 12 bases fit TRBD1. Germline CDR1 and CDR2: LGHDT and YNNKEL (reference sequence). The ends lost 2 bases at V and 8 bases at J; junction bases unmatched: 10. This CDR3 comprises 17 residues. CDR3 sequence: CASSQMTGTGGGDEQFF. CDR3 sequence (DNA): TGTGCCAGCAGCCAAATGACCGGGACAGGGGGCGGCGATGAGCAGTTCTTC.

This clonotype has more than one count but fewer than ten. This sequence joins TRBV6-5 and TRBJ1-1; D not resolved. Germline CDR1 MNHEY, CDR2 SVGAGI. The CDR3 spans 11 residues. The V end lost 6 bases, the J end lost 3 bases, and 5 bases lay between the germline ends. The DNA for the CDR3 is TGTGCCAGCAGCCATTACACTGAAGCTTTCTTT. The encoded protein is CASSHYTEAFF.

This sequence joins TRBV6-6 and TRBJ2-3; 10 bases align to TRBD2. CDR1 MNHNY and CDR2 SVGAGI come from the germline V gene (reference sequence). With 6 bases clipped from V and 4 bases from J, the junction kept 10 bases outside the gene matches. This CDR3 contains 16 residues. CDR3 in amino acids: CASSRKREGLSDTQYF. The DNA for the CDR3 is TGTGCCAGCAGCCGTAAGCGGGAGGGCCTTTCAGATACGCAGTATTTT.

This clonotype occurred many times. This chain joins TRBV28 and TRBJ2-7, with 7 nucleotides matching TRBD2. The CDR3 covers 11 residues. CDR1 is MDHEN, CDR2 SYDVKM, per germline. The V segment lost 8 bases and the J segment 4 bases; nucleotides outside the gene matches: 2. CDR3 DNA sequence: TGTGCCAGCCTCGGGAGGTACGAGCAGTACTTC. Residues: CASLGRYEQYF.